The rows below give T cell receptor beta chains drawn from one sample of a study of shared clonotypes between healthy human individuals. The protocol was immunoSEQ multiplex PCR, while the TCRdb copy is restricted to in-frame clones and leaves out a portion. The table lists more than 850,000 clones, approximately 80% of them singletons. The sample was memory CD4+ T cells from PBMCs. The origin of the receptors is a man aged 18-30 years in good health. Some clones in this sample may be carry-over from other donors' samples. Each CDR3 is given with its conserved first and last residue. D genes are given only for firm matches. The size of a clone is reported for some rows only, either as once, few or many, or as a class for expanded clones.

CDR3 DNA: TGTGCCAGCAGCTTAGCCGTGACCGAGACAGGGGCACTGAACACTGAAGCTTTCTTT; CDR3 protein: CASSLAVTETGALNTEAFF; clone size: .; D gene: TRBD1; V gene: TRBV7-6; J gene: TRBJ1-1
CDR3 DNA: TGCGCCAGCAGCTTGGTGGTAGGAGTGAACACCGGGGAGCTGTTTTTT; CDR3 protein: CASSLVVGVNTGELFF; clone size: .; D gene: .; V gene: TRBV5-1; J gene: TRBJ2-2
CDR3 DNA: TGCAGCGTTGACTCGGGGTGGGAAGATACGCAGTATTTT; CDR3 protein: CSVDSGWEDTQYF; clone size: few; D gene: .; V gene: TRBV29-1; J gene: TRBJ2-3
CDR3 DNA: TGTGCCAGCAGCTCGAGTCAGGTGGCTGAAGCTTTCTTT; CDR3 protein: CASSSSQVAEAFF; clone size: few; D gene: .; V gene: TRBV6-5; J gene: TRBJ1-1
CDR3 DNA: TGCGCCAGCAGCTCTGGGTGGGCCACAGATACGCAGTATTTT; CDR3 protein: CASSSGWATDTQYF; clone size: .; D gene: .; V gene: TRBV5-1; J gene: TRBJ2-3
CDR3 DNA: TGCAGCGAACTCACTAGCGGCACAGATACGCAGTATTTT; CDR3 protein: CSELTSGTDTQYF; clone size: .; D gene: TRBD2; V gene: TRBV29-1; J gene: TRBJ2-3
CDR3 DNA: TGTGCCAGCAGGTGGGCAGGGGGCGAAGAGACCCAGTACTTC; CDR3 protein: CASRWAGGEETQYF; clone size: .; D gene: TRBD1; V gene: TRBV2; J gene: TRBJ2-5
CDR3 DNA: TGCGCCAGCAGCCCGGGGACAGGGAGAGGCGATGAGCAGTTCTTC; CDR3 protein: CASSPGTGRGDEQFF; clone size: .; D gene: TRBD1; V gene: TRBV5-1; J gene: TRBJ2-1
CDR3 DNA: TGTGCCAGCTCACCATTTCAGGGCGGCTCCTACGAGCAGTACTTC; CDR3 protein: CASSPFQGGSYEQYF; clone size: .; D gene: .; V gene: TRBV18; J gene: TRBJ2-7
CDR3 DNA: TGTGCCAGCAGCTTCCGTTGGGCAGACCAAGAGACCCAGTACTTC; CDR3 protein: CASSFRWADQETQYF; clone size: .; D gene: .; V gene: TRBV7-2; J gene: TRBJ2-5
CDR3 DNA: TGTGCCAGCTCCGTTTGGGGTCCCAACCCCTTCTCCTACGAGCAGTACTTC; CDR3 protein: CASSVWGPNPFSYEQYF; clone size: few; D gene: .; V gene: TRBV7-9; J gene: TRBJ2-7
CDR3 DNA: TGTGCCAGCAGTGGCGTCTCACAGGGTCTTGGCTACACCTTC; CDR3 protein: CASSGVSQGLGYTF; clone size: .; D gene: .; V gene: TRBV2; J gene: TRBJ1-2
CDR3 DNA: TGTGCCAGCAGCTCCCCCAGGGGACAAGATATGAACACTGAAGCTTTCTTT; CDR3 protein: CASSSPRGQDMNTEAFF; clone size: .; D gene: .; V gene: TRBV9; J gene: TRBJ1-1
CDR3 DNA: TGCGCCAGCAGCCAATCGCCCCGAGGACTGCTCCCAGATACGCAGTATTTT; CDR3 protein: CASSQSPRGLLPDTQYF; clone size: .; D gene: .; V gene: TRBV4-3; J gene: TRBJ2-3
CDR3 DNA: TGTGCCAGCAGTCCCCCGGGCGGGAATCAGCCCCAGCATTTT; CDR3 protein: CASSPPGGNQPQHF; clone size: .; D gene: .; V gene: TRBV28; J gene: TRBJ1-5
CDR3 DNA: TGTGCCAGCAGCAAGCCGGGACAAGGAGGAGAGACCCAGTACTTC; CDR3 protein: CASSKPGQGGETQYF; clone size: once; D gene: .; V gene: TRBV28; J gene: TRBJ2-5
CDR3 DNA: TGTGCCAGCAGCTCCTCTTTCAGACAGGGGGGGAATGAAAAACTGTTTTTT; CDR3 protein: CASSSSFRQGGNEKLFF; clone size: .; D gene: TRBD1; V gene: TRBV4-2; J gene: TRBJ1-4
CDR3 DNA: TGTGCCACCAGCCCCACCAAGGGGGGGTCCTACAATGAGCAGTTCTTC; CDR3 protein: CATSPTKGGSYNEQFF; clone size: .; D gene: .; V gene: TRBV15; J gene: TRBJ2-1
CDR3 DNA: TGTGCCAGCAGTTTATATCAGGGGGGCACTGAAGCTTTCTTT; CDR3 protein: CASSLYQGGTEAFF; clone size: .; D gene: TRBD1; V gene: TRBV27; J gene: TRBJ1-1
CDR3 DNA: TGTGCCAGCATCGCAGCGGGGCGCTACAATGAGCAGTTCTTC; CDR3 protein: CASIAAGRYNEQFF; clone size: .; D gene: TRBD2; V gene: TRBV27; J gene: TRBJ2-1
CDR3 DNA: TGTGCCAGCAGCGGACGGGACAGAGAAGTTCGTGGCTACACCTTC; CDR3 protein: CASSGRDREVRGYTF; clone size: few; D gene: TRBD1; V gene: TRBV5-4; J gene: TRBJ1-2
CDR3 DNA: TGTGCCAGCAGTCGGACAGGAGCTTTCTTT; CDR3 protein: CASSRTGAFF; clone size: few; D gene: TRBD1; V gene: TRBV28; J gene: TRBJ1-1
CDR3 DNA: TGTGCCAGCTCACCACCCACAGGGACGGGCGAGCAGTACTTC; CDR3 protein: CASSPPTGTGEQYF; clone size: .; D gene: .; V gene: TRBV18; J gene: TRBJ2-7
CDR3 DNA: TGTGCCAGTAGTATAGGGGAGGGCGGATCGCAGTATTTT; CDR3 protein: CASSIGEGGSQYF; clone size: .; D gene: TRBD2; V gene: TRBV19; J gene: TRBJ2-3
CDR3 DNA: TGTGCCAGCAGCGTAGCGTCGGGACTAGCGGGCTCACCAGGCGACGAGCAGTACTTC; CDR3 protein: CASSVASGLAGSPGDEQYF; clone size: .; D gene: TRBD2; V gene: TRBV9; J gene: TRBJ2-7
CDR3 DNA: TGCGCCAGCAGTCATGATCCCTCCGCGAACTATGGCTACACCTTC; CDR3 protein: CASSHDPSANYGYTF; clone size: .; D gene: .; V gene: TRBV4-3; J gene: TRBJ1-2
CDR3 DNA: TGCGCCAGCAGCCAAGAGGGGTCCGGGTCCGAGCAGTACTTC; CDR3 protein: CASSQEGSGSEQYF; clone size: .; D gene: .; V gene: TRBV4-3; J gene: TRBJ2-7
CDR3 DNA: TGTGCCAGCAATTCCCCACTGAACTCCTACGAGCAGTACTTC; CDR3 protein: CASNSPLNSYEQYF; clone size: .; D gene: .; V gene: TRBV6-6; J gene: TRBJ2-7
CDR3 DNA: TGTGCCAGCCACCCGACCAGGACTAACACCGGGGAGCTGTTTTTT; CDR3 protein: CASHPTRTNTGELFF; clone size: .; D gene: .; V gene: TRBV7-9; J gene: TRBJ2-2
CDR3 DNA: TGTGCCAGCAGTCTCCGCACAGATACGCAGTATTTT; CDR3 protein: CASSLRTDTQYF; clone size: .; D gene: .; V gene: TRBV2; J gene: TRBJ2-3
CDR3 DNA: TGTGCCAGCAGTACAGGGAGTTCGGGCACCGGGGAGCTGTTTTTT; CDR3 protein: CASSTGSSGTGELFF; clone size: .; D gene: .; V gene: TRBV28; J gene: TRBJ2-2
CDR3 DNA: TGTGCCGCCGGGGTGGGGACGAACACCGGGGAGCTGTTTTTT; CDR3 protein: CAAGVGTNTGELFF; clone size: .; D gene: .; V gene: TRBV19; J gene: TRBJ2-2
CDR3 DNA: TGTGCCAGCCGCCAAGGAAATGCGAAGGGGCGGGGGTCCTCCGAGCAGTACTTC; CDR3 protein: CASRQGNAKGRGSSEQYF; clone size: .; D gene: TRBD2; V gene: TRBV2; J gene: TRBJ2-7
CDR3 DNA: TGTGCCAGCAGCCAAGATCTCCTAGCGGGAGGAAGGACCGGGGAGCTGTTTTTT; CDR3 protein: CASSQDLLAGGRTGELFF; clone size: few; D gene: TRBD2; V gene: TRBV4-2; J gene: TRBJ2-2
CDR3 DNA: TGTGCCAGTACCACGGACTGGGATAATAGAGCTTTCTTT; CDR3 protein: CASTTDWDNRAFF; clone size: .; D gene: .; V gene: TRBV19; J gene: TRBJ1-1
CDR3 DNA: TGTGCCAGCAGCTTAGTAACGTTGGAGGGGGCCATGAACACTGAAGCTTTCTTT; CDR3 protein: CASSLVTLEGAMNTEAFF; clone size: once; D gene: TRBD1; V gene: TRBV7-2; J gene: TRBJ1-1
CDR3 DNA: TGTGCCAGCATCTCAGAGGGCTTGGGAAGTAACAGTCAGCCCCAGCATTTT; CDR3 protein: CASISEGLGSNSQPQHF; clone size: .; D gene: .; V gene: TRBV28; J gene: TRBJ1-5
CDR3 DNA: TGTGCCAGCAGCCCCCGGATAGCGGAGGACCGGGAGCTGTTTTTT; CDR3 protein: CASSPRIAEDRELFF; clone size: .; D gene: .; V gene: TRBV9; J gene: TRBJ2-2
CDR3 DNA: TGCGCCAGCAGCTGGACAGGGGTTGACGAGCAGTACTTC; CDR3 protein: CASSWTGVDEQYF; clone size: .; D gene: TRBD1; V gene: TRBV5-1; J gene: TRBJ2-7
CDR3 DNA: TGTGCCAGTATGGTTGGTGGAAACCCCCGGGACTATGGCTACACCTTC; CDR3 protein: CASMVGGNPRDYGYTF; clone size: .; D gene: .; V gene: TRBV19; J gene: TRBJ1-2
CDR3 DNA: TGTGCCAGCAGGGATAAGGGAACAGATACGCAGTATTTT; CDR3 protein: CASRDKGTDTQYF; clone size: .; D gene: .; V gene: TRBV2; J gene: TRBJ2-3
CDR3 DNA: TGTGCCACCGGCGACAGGGCCCCGGATACGCAGTATTTT; CDR3 protein: CATGDRAPDTQYF; clone size: few; D gene: TRBD1; V gene: TRBV19; J gene: TRBJ2-3
CDR3 DNA: TGTGCCAGCACTCTGAACACTGAAGCTTTCTTT; CDR3 protein: CASTLNTEAFF; clone size: .; D gene: .; V gene: TRBV28; J gene: TRBJ1-1
CDR3 DNA: TGTGCCAGCAGTTATAGTACGGGGAGACAGCCCCAGCATTTT; CDR3 protein: CASSYSTGRQPQHF; clone size: .; D gene: .; V gene: TRBV6-6; J gene: TRBJ1-5
CDR3 DNA: TGTGCCAGCAGTGCAAGGACGAACACCGGGGAGCTGTTTTTT; CDR3 protein: CASSARTNTGELFF; clone size: .; D gene: .; V gene: TRBV2; J gene: TRBJ2-2
CDR3 DNA: TGCGCCAGCAGCCAAGGGAGGACCCTGTCCCCAGGGGAAGATTGGAAGACCCAGTACTTC; CDR3 protein: CASSQGRTLSPGEDWKTQYF; clone size: .; D gene: .; V gene: TRBV4-1; J gene: TRBJ2-5
CDR3 DNA: TGTGCCAGCAGCTTACTGCGGGAGGGCCGACCTAGCACAGATACGCAGTATTTT; CDR3 protein: CASSLLREGRPSTDTQYF; clone size: .; D gene: TRBD2; V gene: TRBV11-1; J gene: TRBJ2-3
CDR3 DNA: TGTGCCAGCACTCAAGGAGGGTACAATGAGCAGTTCTTC; CDR3 protein: CASTQGGYNEQFF; clone size: .; D gene: .; V gene: TRBV28; J gene: TRBJ2-1
CDR3 DNA: TGTGCCAGCAGCCGTGACTCTGAGACCTACAATGAGCAGTTCTTC; CDR3 protein: CASSRDSETYNEQFF; clone size: .; D gene: .; V gene: TRBV7-8; J gene: TRBJ2-1
CDR3 DNA: TGTGCCAGCAGCGCGGACATCAAACAGTACTTC; CDR3 protein: CASSADIKQYF; clone size: .; D gene: .; V gene: TRBV6-6; J gene: TRBJ2-5
CDR3 DNA: TGCGCCAGCAGCTACGGGGCCCCGGGACAGGGGAGCTCCTACAATGAGCAGTTCTTC; CDR3 protein: CASSYGAPGQGSSYNEQFF; clone size: .; D gene: TRBD1; V gene: TRBV5-1; J gene: TRBJ2-1
CDR3 DNA: TGTGCCAGCAGTGATTACTATGGCTACACCTTC; CDR3 protein: CASSDYYGYTF; clone size: .; D gene: .; V gene: TRBV27; J gene: TRBJ1-2
CDR3 DNA: TGCGCCAGCAGCCTGCTTGGTATCCCTGAGGCATACGAGCAGTACTTC; CDR3 protein: CASSLLGIPEAYEQYF; clone size: .; D gene: .; V gene: TRBV5-1; J gene: TRBJ2-7
CDR3 DNA: TGCAGCGTGGTCGGACAGGGGGCAGGTCAGCCCCAGCATTTT; CDR3 protein: CSVVGQGAGQPQHF; clone size: few; D gene: TRBD1; V gene: TRBV29-1; J gene: TRBJ1-5
CDR3 DNA: TGTGCGCACAACCGGGGATTTCGGAATCAGCCCCAGCATTTT; CDR3 protein: CAHNRGFRNQPQHF; clone size: .; D gene: .; V gene: TRBV28; J gene: TRBJ1-5